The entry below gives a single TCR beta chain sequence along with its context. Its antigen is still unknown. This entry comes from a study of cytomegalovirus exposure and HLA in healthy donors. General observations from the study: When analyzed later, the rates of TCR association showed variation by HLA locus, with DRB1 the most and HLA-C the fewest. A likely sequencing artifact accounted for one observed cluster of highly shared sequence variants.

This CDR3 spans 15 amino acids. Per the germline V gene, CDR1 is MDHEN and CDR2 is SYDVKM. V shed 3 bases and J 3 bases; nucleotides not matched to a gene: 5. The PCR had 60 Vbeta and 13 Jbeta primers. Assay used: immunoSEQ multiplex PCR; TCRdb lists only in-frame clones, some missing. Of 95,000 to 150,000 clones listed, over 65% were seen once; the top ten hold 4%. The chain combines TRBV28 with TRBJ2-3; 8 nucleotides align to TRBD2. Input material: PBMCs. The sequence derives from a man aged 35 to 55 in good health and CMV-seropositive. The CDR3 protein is CASSFELAVTDTQYF. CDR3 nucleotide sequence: TGTGCCAGCAGTTTCGAACTAGCGGTGACAGATACGCAGTATTTT.